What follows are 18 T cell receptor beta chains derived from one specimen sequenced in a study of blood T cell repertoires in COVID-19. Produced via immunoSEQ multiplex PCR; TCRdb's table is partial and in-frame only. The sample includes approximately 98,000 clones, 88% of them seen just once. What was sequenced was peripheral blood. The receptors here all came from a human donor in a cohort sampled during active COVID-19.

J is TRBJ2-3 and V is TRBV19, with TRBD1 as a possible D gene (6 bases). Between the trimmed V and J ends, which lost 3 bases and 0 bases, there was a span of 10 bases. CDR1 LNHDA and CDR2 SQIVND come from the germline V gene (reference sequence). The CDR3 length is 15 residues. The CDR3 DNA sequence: TGTGCCAGTAGTATGGACAGTTATAGCACAGATACGCAGTATTTT. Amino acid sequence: CASSMDSYSTDTQYF.

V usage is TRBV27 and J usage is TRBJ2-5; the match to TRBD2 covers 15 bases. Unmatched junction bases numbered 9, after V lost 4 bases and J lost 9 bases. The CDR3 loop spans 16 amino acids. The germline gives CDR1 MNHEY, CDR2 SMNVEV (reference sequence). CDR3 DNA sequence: TGTGCCAGCAGTTGGACTAGCGGGAGGGATAAGGGGGCCCAGTACTTC. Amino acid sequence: CASSWTSGRDKGAQYF.

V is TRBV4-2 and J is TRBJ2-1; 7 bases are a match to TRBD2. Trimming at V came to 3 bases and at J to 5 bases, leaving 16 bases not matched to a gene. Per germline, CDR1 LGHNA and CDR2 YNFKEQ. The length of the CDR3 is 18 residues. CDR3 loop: CASSQGDRGASGNNEQFF. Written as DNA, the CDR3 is TGTGCCAGCAGCCAGGGCGACCGGGGAGCTAGCGGTAACAATGAGCAGTTCTTC.

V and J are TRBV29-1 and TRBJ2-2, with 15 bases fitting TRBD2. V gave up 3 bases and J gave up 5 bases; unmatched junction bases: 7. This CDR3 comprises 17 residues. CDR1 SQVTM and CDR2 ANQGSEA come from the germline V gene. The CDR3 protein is CSVDMGLAGGWTGELFF. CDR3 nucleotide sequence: TGCAGCGTTGATATGGGACTAGCGGGAGGATGGACCGGGGAGCTGTTTTTT.

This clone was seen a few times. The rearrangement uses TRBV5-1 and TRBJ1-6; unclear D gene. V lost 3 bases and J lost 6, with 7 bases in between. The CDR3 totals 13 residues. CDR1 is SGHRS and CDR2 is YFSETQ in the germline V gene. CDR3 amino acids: CASSSEGNSPLHF. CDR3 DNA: TGCGCCAGCAGCTCGGAGGGTAATTCACCCCTCCACTTT.

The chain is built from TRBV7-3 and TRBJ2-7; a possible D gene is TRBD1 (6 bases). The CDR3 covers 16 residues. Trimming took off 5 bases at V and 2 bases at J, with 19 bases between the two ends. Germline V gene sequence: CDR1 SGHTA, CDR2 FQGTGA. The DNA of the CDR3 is TGTGCCAGCAGCCCCATCGGACAGCAGATTCCCTACGAGCAGTACTTC. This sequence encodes CASSPIGQQIPYEQYF.

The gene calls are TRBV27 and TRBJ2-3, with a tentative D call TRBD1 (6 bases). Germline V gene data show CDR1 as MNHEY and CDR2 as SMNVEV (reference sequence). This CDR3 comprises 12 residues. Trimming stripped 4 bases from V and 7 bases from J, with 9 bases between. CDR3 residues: CASSSQGHTQYF. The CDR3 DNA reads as TGTGCCAGCAGTTCACAGGGTCATACGCAGTATTTT.

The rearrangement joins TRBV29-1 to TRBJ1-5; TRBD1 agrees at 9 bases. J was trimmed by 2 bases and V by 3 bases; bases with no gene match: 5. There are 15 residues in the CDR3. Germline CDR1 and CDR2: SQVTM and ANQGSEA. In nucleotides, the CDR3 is TGCAGCGTTGATACAGGGGGCACGGGCAATCAGCCCCAGCATTTT. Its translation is CSVDTGGTGNQPQHF.

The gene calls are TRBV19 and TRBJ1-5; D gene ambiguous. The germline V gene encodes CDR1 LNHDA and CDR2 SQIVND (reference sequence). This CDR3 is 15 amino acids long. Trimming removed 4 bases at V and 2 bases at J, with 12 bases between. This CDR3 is CASSRGEMGNQPQHF. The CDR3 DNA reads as TGTGCCAGTAGTAGGGGAGAAATGGGCAATCAGCCCCAGCATTTT.

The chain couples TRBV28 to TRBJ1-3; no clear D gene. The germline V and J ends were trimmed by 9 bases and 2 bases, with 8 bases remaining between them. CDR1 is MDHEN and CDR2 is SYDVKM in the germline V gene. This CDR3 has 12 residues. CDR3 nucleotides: TGTGCCAGTAGGGAGGCTGGAAACACCATATATTTT. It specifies CASREAGNTIYF. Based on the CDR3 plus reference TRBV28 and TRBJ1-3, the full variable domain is DVKVTQSSRYLVKRTGEKVFLECVQDMDHENMFWYRQDPGLGLRLIYFSYDVKMKEKGDIPEGYSVSREKKERFSLILESASTNQTSMYLCASREAGNTIYFGEGSWLTVV.

The CDR3 spells CASSYARGTTYEQYF. The CDR3 DNA sequence: TGTGCCAGCAGTTACGCACGGGGGACGACCTACGAGCAGTACTTC. The chain has TRBV6-5 and TRBJ2-7; D possibly corresponds to TRBD2 (6 bases). The CDR3 consists of 15 residues. V gave up 2 bases and J gave up 2 bases, with 13 bases separating them. Germline CDR1 MNHEY, CDR2 SVGAGI.

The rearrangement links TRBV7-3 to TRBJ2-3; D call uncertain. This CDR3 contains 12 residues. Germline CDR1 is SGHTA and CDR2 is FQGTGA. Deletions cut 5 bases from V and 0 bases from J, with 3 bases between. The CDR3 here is CASSLSTDTQYF. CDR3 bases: TGTGCCAGCAGCCTTAGCACAGATACGCAGTATTTT.

The chain's CDR3 is CASSLRTSYEQYF. CDR3 in DNA: TGTGCCAGCAGTTTAAGGACTAGCTACGAGCAGTACTTC. J is TRBJ2-7 and V is TRBV27, with TRBD2 matching 7 bases. V gave up 2 bases and J gave up 3 bases; unmatched junction bases: 1. CDR1 and CDR2 (germline): MNHEY, SMNVEV (reference sequence). This CDR3 region has 13 residues.

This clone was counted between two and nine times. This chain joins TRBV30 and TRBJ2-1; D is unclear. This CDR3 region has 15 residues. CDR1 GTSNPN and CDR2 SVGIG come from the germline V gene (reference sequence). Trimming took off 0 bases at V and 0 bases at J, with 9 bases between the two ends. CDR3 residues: CAWSVLAVSYNEQFF. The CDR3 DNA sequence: TGTGCCTGGAGTGTACTTGCGGTCTCCTACAATGAGCAGTTCTTC.

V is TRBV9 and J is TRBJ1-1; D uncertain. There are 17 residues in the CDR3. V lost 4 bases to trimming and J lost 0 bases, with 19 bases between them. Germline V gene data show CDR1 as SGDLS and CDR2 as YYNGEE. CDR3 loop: CASSPSMAGLLNTEAFF. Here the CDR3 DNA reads TGTGCCAGCAGCCCATCAATGGCAGGCTTACTGAACACTGAAGCTTTCTTT. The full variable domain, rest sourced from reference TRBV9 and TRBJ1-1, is DSGVTQTPKHLITATGQRVTLRCSPRSGDLSVYWYQQSLDQGLQFLIQYYNGEERAKGNILERFSAQQFPDLHSELNLSSLELGDSALYFCASSPSMAGLLNTEAFFGQGTRLTVV.

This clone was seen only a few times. The CDR3 protein is CASSPEFVDSNQPQHF. In DNA form, the CDR3 reads TGTGCCAGCTCACCAGAGTTCGTCGATAGCAATCAGCCCCAGCATTTT. This chain links TRBV18 with TRBJ1-5; D unresolved. Germline loops: CDR1 KGHSH, CDR2 LQKENI. V lost 2 bases, J lost 0 bases, and 11 bases lay in between. The CDR3 length is 16 residues.

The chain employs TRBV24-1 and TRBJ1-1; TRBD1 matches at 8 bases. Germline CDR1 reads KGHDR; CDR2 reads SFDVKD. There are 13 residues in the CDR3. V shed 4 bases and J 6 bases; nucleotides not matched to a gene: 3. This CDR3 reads CATSETTGAEAFF. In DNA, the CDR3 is TGTGCCACCAGTGAAACGACAGGGGCTGAAGCTTTCTTT.

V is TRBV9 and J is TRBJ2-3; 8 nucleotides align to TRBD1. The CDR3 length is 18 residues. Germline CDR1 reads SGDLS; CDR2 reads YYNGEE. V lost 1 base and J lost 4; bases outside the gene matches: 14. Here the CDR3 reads CASSVNPQDRGGADTQYF. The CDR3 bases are TGTGCCAGCAGCGTAAACCCGCAAGACAGGGGAGGCGCAGATACGCAGTATTTT.